The 14 T cell receptor beta chains presented below share a single source sample, sequenced in a study of cytotoxic CD8 clonotypes in ibrutinib-treated CLL. The repertoire was sequenced with immunoSEQ multiplex PCR; TCRdb's copy has only in-frame clones and lacks some. The sample consists of 20,000 to 30,000 clones, about 67% of them appearing once. The sample here was PBMCs, taken after 12 months of ibrutinib treatment. The receptors come from a human donor with chronic lymphocytic leukemia.

V and J are TRBV2 and TRBJ2-7; unclear D gene. The length of the CDR3 is 12 residues. V lost 10 bases and J 7 bases, leaving 17 bases between the germline ends. From germline, CDR1 is SNHLY and CDR2 FYNNEI. CDR3 bases: TGTGCCACCCTATCTAGGCGTTATGAGCAGTACTTC. Translating it yields CATLSRRYEQYF.

The table lists this clone with a few counts. The V gene is TRBV28, the J gene TRBJ2-7; D possibly corresponds to TRBD2 (8 bases). The CDR3 contains 15 residues. The V and J ends lost 6 bases and 3 bases respectively, with 18 bases between them. Per the germline V gene, CDR1 is MDHEN and CDR2 is SYDVKM. The CDR3 sequence is CASSRGGQTFYEQYF. The CDR3 region has the DNA TGTGCCAGCAGCCGGGGGGGACAGACCTTCTACGAGCAGTACTTC.

This clone turned up a few times. The chain carries TRBV13 and TRBJ2-3; D gene unclear. V gave up 0 bases and J gave up 6 bases, with 10 bases separating them. This CDR3 comprises 14 residues. Germline values: CDR1 PRHDT, CDR2 FYEKMQ (reference sequence). The CDR3 is CASSLGVGRDTQYF. The CDR3 DNA sequence: TGTGCCAGCAGCTTAGGCGTGGGCCGGGATACGCAGTATTTT.

CDR3 in amino acids: CASSIRGRGDTQYF. CDR3 bases: TGTGCCAGTAGTATCCGGGGGAGGGGAGATACGCAGTATTTT. The chain carries TRBV19 and TRBJ2-3; 7 nucleotides match TRBD2. The CDR3 totals 14 residues. Germline lookup yields CDR1 LNHDA and CDR2 SQIVND (reference sequence). The trim removed 3 bases at V and 5 bases at J, leaving 5 bases unmatched.

This chain links TRBV6-6 with TRBJ1-3; the D gene is possibly TRBD1 (5 bases). This CDR3 contains 15 residues. Trimming stripped 4 bases from V and 4 bases from J, with 14 bases between. CDR1 and CDR2 (germline): MNHNY, SVGAGI (reference sequence). This chain's CDR3 is CASSSFGGGGNTIYF. In nucleotides, the CDR3 is TGTGCCAGCAGTTCCTTTGGGGGAGGCGGAAACACCATATATTTT.

This clone has a handful of counts. The chain combines TRBV5-1 with TRBJ2-3; 7 bases map to TRBD2. The germline V gene has CDR1 SGHRS and CDR2 YFSETQ. V gave up 6 bases and J gave up 1 base; unmatched junction bases: 5. This CDR3 has 14 residues. Here the CDR3 reads CASTLGGGTDTQYF. The CDR3 DNA is TGCGCCAGCACCCTTGGGGGGGGCACAGATACGCAGTATTTT.

The chain is built from TRBV28 and TRBJ2-6; unclear D gene. There are 14 residues in the CDR3. In germline, CDR1 is MDHEN, CDR2 SYDVKM. Trimming stripped 10 bases from V and 0 bases from J, with 10 bases between. The CDR3 region is CATGVLSGANVLTF. Written as DNA, the CDR3 is TGTGCCACCGGTGTCCTCTCTGGGGCCAACGTCCTGACTTTC.

This chain connects TRBV7-6 to TRBJ1-1; 7 nucleotides agree with TRBD1. CDR3 length: 14 amino acids. Unmatched junction bases numbered 11, after V lost 5 bases and J lost 8 bases. Germline assignment: CDR1 SGHVS and CDR2 FNYEAQ. The CDR3 sequence is CASSLKPGQSEAFF. As DNA, the CDR3 is TGTGCCAGCAGCCTTAAACCGGGACAGTCCGAAGCTTTCTTT.

The rearrangement uses TRBV5-1 and TRBJ2-5; TRBD1 or TRBD2 may be the D gene (6 bases each). V dropped 3 bases and J dropped 0 bases, with 12 bases sitting between them. In germline, CDR1 is SGHRS, CDR2 YFSETQ. This CDR3 is built from 15 residues. CDR3 in DNA: TGCGCCAGCAGCTCGACGGGGGCGAACCAAGAGACCCAGTACTTC. It yields the protein CASSSTGANQETQYF.

Only a few counts were recorded for this clone. The gene calls are TRBV28 and TRBJ1-2, with a tentative D call TRBD1 (6 bases). The germline V and J ends were trimmed by 6 bases and 4 bases, with 12 bases remaining between them. Germline lookup yields CDR1 MDHEN and CDR2 SYDVKM. This CDR3 has 13 residues. The CDR3 sequence: CASSLRTVYGYTF. In DNA form, the CDR3 reads TGTGCCAGCAGCCTAAGGACAGTCTATGGCTACACCTTC.

The chain uses TRBV6-5 and TRBJ2-3; the D is unclear. Trimming cost V 6 bases and J 1 base, with 14 bases left between them. From germline, CDR1 is MNHEY and CDR2 SVGAGI. This CDR3 spans 15 amino acids. The CDR3 DNA is TGTGCCAGCAGCCTCCAAGGGCAGGGCACAGATACGCAGTATTTT. Residues: CASSLQGQGTDTQYF.

This chain joins TRBV28 and TRBJ1-2, with D unresolved. This CDR3 spans 12 amino acids. Germline CDR1 is MDHEN and CDR2 is SYDVKM. The V end lost 5 bases, the J end lost 8 bases, and 12 bases lay between the germline ends. Here the CDR3 reads CASSPRSRGYTF. The CDR3 region has the DNA TGTGCCAGCAGTCCGAGGTCCCGGGGCTACACCTTC.

V gene TRBV11-2 combines with J gene TRBJ1-4; D is undetermined. Trimming pared 0 bases from V and 11 bases from J, leaving 10 bases between. The CDR3 length is 13 residues. Germline V gene data show CDR1 as SGHAT and CDR2 as FQNNGV. CDR3 nucleotides: TGTGCCAGCAGCTTAGAAGGAGTTGGGAAACTGTTTTTT. Translating it yields CASSLEGVGKLFF.

This clone came up a few times. This chain joins TRBV11-2 and TRBJ1-2; TRBD1 is a possible D gene (6 bases). The germline V gene encodes CDR1 SGHAT and CDR2 FQNNGV. The V end lost 4 bases, the J end lost 4 bases, and 16 bases lay between the germline ends. The CDR3 is made up of 15 amino acids. CDR3 coding DNA: TGTGCCAGCAGCTCCTATTTGACAGGCAGCTATGGCTACACCTTC. This gives the protein CASSSYLTGSYGYTF.